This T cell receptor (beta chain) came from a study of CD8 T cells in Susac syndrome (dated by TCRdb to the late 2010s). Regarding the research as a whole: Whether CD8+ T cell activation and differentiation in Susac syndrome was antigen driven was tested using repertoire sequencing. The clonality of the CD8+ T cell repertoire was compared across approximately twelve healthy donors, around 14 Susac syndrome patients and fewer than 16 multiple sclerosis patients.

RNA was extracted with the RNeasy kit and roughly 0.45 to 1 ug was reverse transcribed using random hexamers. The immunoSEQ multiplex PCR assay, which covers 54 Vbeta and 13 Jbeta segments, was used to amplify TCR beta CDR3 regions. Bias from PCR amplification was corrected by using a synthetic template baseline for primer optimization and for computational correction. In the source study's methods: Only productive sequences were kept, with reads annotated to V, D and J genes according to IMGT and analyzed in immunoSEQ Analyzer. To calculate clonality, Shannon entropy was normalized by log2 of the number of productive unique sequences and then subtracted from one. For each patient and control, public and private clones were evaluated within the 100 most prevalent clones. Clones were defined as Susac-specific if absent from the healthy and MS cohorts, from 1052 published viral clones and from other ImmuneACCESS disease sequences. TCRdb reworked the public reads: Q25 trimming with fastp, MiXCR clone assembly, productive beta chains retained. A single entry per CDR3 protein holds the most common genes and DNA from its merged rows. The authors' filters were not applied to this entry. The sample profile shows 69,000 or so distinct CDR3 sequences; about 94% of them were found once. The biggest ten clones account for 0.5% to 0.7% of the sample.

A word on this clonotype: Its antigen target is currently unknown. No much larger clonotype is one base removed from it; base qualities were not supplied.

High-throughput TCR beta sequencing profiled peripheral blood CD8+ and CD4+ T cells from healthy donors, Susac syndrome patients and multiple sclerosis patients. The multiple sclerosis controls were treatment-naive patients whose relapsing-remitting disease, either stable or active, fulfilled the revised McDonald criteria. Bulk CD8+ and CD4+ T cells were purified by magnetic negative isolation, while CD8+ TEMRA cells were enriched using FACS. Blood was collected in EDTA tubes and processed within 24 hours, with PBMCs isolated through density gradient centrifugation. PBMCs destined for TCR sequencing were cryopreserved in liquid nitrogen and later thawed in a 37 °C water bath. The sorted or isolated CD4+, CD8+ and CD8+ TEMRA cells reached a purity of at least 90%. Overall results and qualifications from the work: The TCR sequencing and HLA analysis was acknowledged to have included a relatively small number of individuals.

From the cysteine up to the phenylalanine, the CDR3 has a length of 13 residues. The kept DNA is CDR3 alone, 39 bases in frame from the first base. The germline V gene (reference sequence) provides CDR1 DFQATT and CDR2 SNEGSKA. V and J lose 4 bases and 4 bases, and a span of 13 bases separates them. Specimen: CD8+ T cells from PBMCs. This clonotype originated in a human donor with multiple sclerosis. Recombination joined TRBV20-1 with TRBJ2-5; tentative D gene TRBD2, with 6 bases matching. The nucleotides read TGCAGTGCTACCACCGGGACTGTAGAGACCCAGTACTTC. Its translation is CSATTGTVETQYF.